A single sample is the source of the 28 T cell receptor beta chains below, sequenced in a study of breast tumors, draining lymph nodes, adjacent tissues. TCRdb used MiXCR to reprocess the multiplex PCR reads, holding one entry per CDR3 protein. Of around 190,000 distinct CDR3 sequences listed, approximately 30% are singletons. The lymph nodes were axillary draining lymph nodes from breast cancer patients. The specimen sequenced was axillary lymph node tissue. Receptor source: a female donor with breast cancer. Some clones in this sample may be carry-over from other donors' samples.

V and J are TRBV19 and TRBJ1-1; no clear D. Per germline, CDR1 LNHDA and CDR2 SQIVND (reference sequence). The CDR3 is 15 residues long. Trimming removed 5 bases at V and 8 bases at J, with 21 bases between. This CDR3 reads CASSPVARTNIEAFF. The CDR3 bases are TGTGCCAGTAGTCCAGTTGCAAGGACTAACATAGAAGCTTTCTTT.

In its sample, this clonotype was seen many times. The CDR3 DNA reads TGTGCCAGCAGTGAAGAATGGGGTCAGCGCGAGCAGTACTTC. Its protein product is CASSEEWGQREQYF. The V gene is TRBV6-1, the J gene TRBJ2-7; D not certain. Trimming took 1 base from V and 6 from J, leaving 13 bases between them. CDR1 is MNHNS and CDR2 is SASEGT in the germline V gene. The CDR3 extends over 14 amino acids.

This clonotype occurred many times. With a much larger clone just one base away, this may be a read error. The chain employs TRBV13 and TRBJ2-2; D is possibly TRBD1 (5 bases). Germline V gene data show CDR1 as PRHDT and CDR2 as FYEKMQ (reference sequence). Trimming stripped 4 bases from V and 7 bases from J, with 19 bases between. The CDR3 contains 16 residues. CDR3 sequence reads: CASSSPFKGVIGELFF. The CDR3 DNA reads TGTGCCAGCAGCTCTCCTTTCAAAGGGGTAATCGGGGAGCTGTTTTTT.

As for this clonotype: One end of the junction is discordant with germline, which a read error may explain. This chain joins TRBV5-5 and TRBJ2-2, with TRBD2 as a possible D gene (6 bases). CDR3 size: 18 residues. In germline, CDR1 is SGHKS, CDR2 YYEKEE (reference sequence). In DNA, the CDR3 is TGTGTCAGCCAACTCGGGTCCGTGGGGGGAGTTAGCACCGGGGAGCTGTTTTTT. Translating gives CVSQLGSVGGVSTGELFF.

This clonotype was detected ten times or more. The gene calls are TRBV24-1 and TRBJ2-2; 8 positions match TRBD1. The CDR3 consists of 16 residues. The germline V gene encodes CDR1 KGHDR and CDR2 SFDVKD. J was trimmed by 1 base and V by 4 bases; bases with no gene match: 4. The CDR3 loop reads CATSDLGQENTGELFF. The CDR3, as DNA: TGTGCCACCAGTGACTTGGGACAGGAGAACACCGGGGAGCTGTTTTTT.

This clonotype was counted ten times or more. The chain carries TRBV20-1 and TRBJ2-3; 12 bases fit TRBD2. This CDR3 comprises 15 residues. The ends lost 6 bases at V and 5 bases at J; junction bases unmatched: 9. Germline CDR1 is DFQATT and CDR2 is SNEGSKA (reference sequence). CDR3 loop: CSAGPSGRVRDTQYF. In nucleotides, the CDR3 is TGCAGTGCGGGGCCTAGCGGGAGGGTGAGAGATACGCAGTATTTT.

The chain couples TRBV20-1 to TRBJ1-1; a weak D match, TRBD1 (6 bases). The CDR3 has 13 amino acids. Germline V gene data show CDR1 as DFQATT and CDR2 as SNEGSKA (reference sequence). The ends were cut back, 0 bases at V and 1 base at J, with 6 bases in the middle. The CDR3 DNA reads TGCAGTGCTAGAGAGACAGGGAACACTGAAGCTTTCTTT. Residues: CSARETGNTEAFF.

About this clonotype itself: In this CDR3 the conserved last residue, phenylalanine or tryptophan, is missing, so a read error is likely. The limits of the CDR3 on the DNA are not certain, so only TCRdb's listed CDR3 is given. The chain links TRBV12-3 or TRBV12-4 to TRBJ1-4; the table's D call TRBD1 went unverified against the DNA. Both ends counted, the CDR3 spans 8 residues. CDR3 loop: CASSYQGY.

Comments on this clonotype: This may be a read error, as it is one base from a much larger clone. The chain uses TRBV4-1 and TRBJ2-7; possible D gene TRBD1, 6 bases. The CDR3 length is 16 residues. Trimming stripped 4 bases from V and 4 bases from J, with 20 bases between. Looked up from germline, CDR1 is MGHRA and CDR2 is YSYEKL. CDR3 coding DNA: TGCGCCAGCAGCCCCAACCCCGGGTCAGGGACATACGAGCAGTACTTC. Translated: CASSPNPGSGTYEQYF.

This clonotype was seen repeatedly, ten times or more. The chain is built from TRBV6-1 and TRBJ2-1; D is ambiguous. The V and J ends lost 3 bases and 3 bases respectively, with 12 bases between them. This CDR3 comprises 15 residues. Germline V gives CDR1 MNHNS, CDR2 SASEGT. In nucleotides, the CDR3 is TGTGCCAGCAGTGAGAGTAGTATGGTCTACAATGAGCAGTTCTTC. Translating gives CASSESSMVYNEQFF.

In the case of this clonotype: A much larger clone differs by one base, so this may be a read error. V and J are TRBV7-9 and TRBJ1-2; unclear D gene. In germline, CDR1 is SEHNR, CDR2 FQNEAQ (reference sequence). There are 16 residues in the CDR3. In nucleotides, the CDR3 is TGTGCCAGCAGCTTAACATCAGATGATGCTAACTATGGCCACACCTTC. Amino acids: CASSLTSDDANYGHTF.

This clonotype has ten or more counts. V gene TRBV7-9 combines with J gene TRBJ2-7; D gene ambiguous. V lost 1 base and J lost 2, with 3 bases in between. The CDR3 spans 12 residues. The V gene's germline CDR1 is SEHNR and CDR2 FQNEAQ (reference sequence). This chain's CDR3 is CASSLVTYEQYF. The DNA of the CDR3 is TGTGCCAGCAGCTTAGTCACCTACGAGCAGTACTTC.

Only one count was recorded for this clonotype. This chain joins TRBV11-2 and TRBJ1-3; D remains ambiguous. Germline V CDR1 and CDR2: SGHAT, FQNNGV. The CDR3 extends over 13 amino acids. Trimming took 6 bases from V and 4 from J, leaving 10 bases between them. CDR3 residues: CASSQTTGNTIYF. The CDR3, as DNA: TGTGCCAGCAGTCAGACGACAGGAAACACCATATATTTT.

The chain has TRBV20-1 and TRBJ1-2; 8 nucleotides agree with TRBD1. J was trimmed by 4 bases and V by 2 bases; bases with no gene match: 6. The CDR3 is 14 amino acids. Per the germline V gene, CDR1 is DFQATT and CDR2 is SNEGSKA (reference sequence). CDR3 loop: CSARIGQGTYGYTF. In DNA form, the CDR3 reads TGCAGTGCTAGAATCGGACAGGGCACCTATGGCTACACCTTC.

This clonotype was seen ten or more times. J is TRBJ2-5 and V is TRBV9; 11 bases line up with TRBD2. V trimming: 3 bases; J trimming: 7 bases; junction bases outside the gene matches: 8. Germline V lookup: CDR1 SGDLS, CDR2 YYNGEE. This CDR3 comprises 15 residues. The CDR3 reads CASSGGTSGWGTQYF. CDR3 in DNA: TGTGCCAGCAGCGGGGGGACTAGCGGTTGGGGGACCCAGTACTTC.

This clonotype came up a few times. The V and J genes are TRBV28 and TRBJ2-7, with 9 bases aligning to TRBD1. CDR3 length: 15 amino acids. Germline values: CDR1 MDHEN, CDR2 SYDVKM. Germline trimming cut 3 bases from V and 1 base from J; bases unmatched to any gene: 4. As DNA, the CDR3 is TGTGCCAGCAGTTTCGCAGGACAGGGGTCCTACGAGCAGTACTTC. Encoded protein: CASSFAGQGSYEQYF.

This clonotype showed up many times. This chain joins TRBV12-3 or TRBV12-4 and TRBJ2-7; D not certain. This CDR3 spans 12 amino acids. V lost 8 bases and J 2 bases, leaving 10 bases between the germline ends. The CDR3 sequence: CASGPQTYEQYF. The CDR3 DNA is TGTGCCAGCGGCCCCCAAACCTACGAGCAGTACTTC.

The chain combines TRBV5-6 with TRBJ2-2; D may be TRBD2 (6 bases). This CDR3 is 14 amino acids long. The V end lost 6 bases, the J end lost 7 bases, and 16 bases lay between the germline ends. CDR1 is SGHDT, CDR2 YYEEEE, per germline. CDR3 loop: CASISNRDFGELFF. The CDR3 DNA is TGTGCCAGCATCTCGAACCGGGACTTCGGGGAGCTGTTTTTT.

The rearrangement joins TRBV7-1 to TRBJ2-5; TRBD2 aligns across 10 bases. TRBV7-1 is assigned to the ORF class and has an uncertain function. V trimming: 6 bases; J trimming: 4 bases; junction bases outside the gene matches: 17. The CDR3 is made up of 18 amino acids. The CDR3 sequence is CASSKTPSGGASRETQYF. In DNA form, the CDR3 reads TGTGCCAGCAGTAAAACCCCCAGCGGGGGGGCCAGTCGAGAGACCCAGTACTTC.

This clonotype was observed at least ten times. The chain couples TRBV6-6 to TRBJ2-7; D not certain. V gave up 6 bases and J gave up 2 bases, with 11 bases separating them. The CDR3 extends over 13 amino acids. From germline, CDR1 is MNHNY and CDR2 SVGAGI (reference sequence). The CDR3 sequence is CASSPGRTYEQYF. CDR3 DNA: TGTGCCAGCAGCCCAGGACGGACCTACGAGCAGTACTTC.

This clonotype has at least ten counts. The J gene is TRBJ2-3, the V gene TRBV19; 10 bases map to TRBD2. Germline loops: CDR1 LNHDA, CDR2 SQIVND (reference sequence). The V and J ends lost 3 bases and 1 base, in that order; junction bases with no gene match: 19. The CDR3 length is 21 residues. The CDR3 bases are TGTGCCAGTAGTATCGAGGGTCTAGCGGGAGCAGTATTTCGGGGCACAGATACGCAGTATTTT. Amino acid sequence: CASSIEGLAGAVFRGTDTQYF.

This clonotype showed up many times. J is TRBJ2-7 and V is TRBV5-1, with D hard to call. CDR3 length equals 14 residues. Trimming pared 7 bases from V and 5 bases from J, leaving 19 bases between. CDR1 and CDR2 from the germline V gene are SGHRS and YFSETQ. CDR3 in DNA: TGCGCCAGCTACGTCCAAGGCTCCCGACACGAGCAGTACTTC. Encoded protein: CASYVQGSRHEQYF.

This clonotype was recorded at least ten times. V is TRBV12-3 or TRBV12-4 and J is TRBJ1-6; D might be TRBD1 (5 bases). The CDR3 is made up of 16 amino acids. Trimming cost V 2 bases and J 9 bases, with 17 bases left between them. In DNA form, the CDR3 reads TGTGCCAGCAGTTTACCCTACGTCCAGGGTGGTTCACCCCTCCACTTT. Its translation: CASSLPYVQGGSPLHF.

This clonotype was recorded a few times. The chain couples TRBV11-2 to TRBJ1-6; D is ambiguous. Trimming removed 8 bases from V and 7 bases from J, with 9 bases in between. From germline, CDR1 is SGHAT and CDR2 FQNNGV. CDR3 length: 12 residues. The CDR3, as DNA: TGTGCCAGCCCGAGTCAGAATTCACCCCTCCACTTT. This gives the protein CASPSQNSPLHF.

This clonotype was counted only a few times. The J gene is TRBJ1-5, the V gene TRBV12-3 or TRBV12-4; a weak D match, TRBD1 (5 bases). This CDR3 contains 14 residues. Trimming removed 8 bases from V and 6 bases from J, with 17 bases in between. In nucleotides, the CDR3 is TGTGCCAGCGCTCGGGGGGGTGAGGGTCAGCCCCAGCATTTT. Amino acids: CASARGGEGQPQHF.

The J gene is TRBJ2-3, the V gene TRBV6-4, with D uncertain. Germline CDR1 is MRHNA and CDR2 is SNTAGT. The CDR3 totals 14 residues. V was clipped by 5 bases and J by 2 bases, with 11 bases between them. The CDR3 DNA sequence: TGTGCCAGCAGTCGCTCGACGGACACAGATACGCAGTATTTT. It specifies CASSRSTDTDTQYF.

This clonotype was detected once. Here the CDR3 reads CASSLGRGQYTDTQYF. CDR3 nucleotide sequence: TGTGCCAGCAGCCTAGGTCGGGGACAGTACACAGATACGCAGTATTTT. This chain links TRBV14 with TRBJ2-3, with TRBD1 matching 7 bases. CDR1 is SGHDN, CDR2 FVKESK, per germline. The length of the CDR3 is 16 residues. Germline trimming cut 4 bases from V and 2 bases from J; bases unmatched to any gene: 9. Together with reference TRBV14 and TRBJ2-3, the CDR3 gives the full variable domain: EAGVTQFPSHSVIEKGQTVTLRCDPISGHDNLYWYRRVMGKEIKFLLHFVKESKQDESGMPNNRFLAERTGGTYSTLKVQPAELEDSGVYFCASSLGRGQYTDTQYFGPGTRLTVL.

This clonotype was counted at least ten times. This sequence joins TRBV6-5 and TRBJ1-4; the D is unclear. The CDR3 runs 13 residues. Germline CDR1 and CDR2: MNHEY and SVGAGI. The ends were cut back, 7 bases at V and 8 bases at J, with 14 bases in the middle. The CDR3 nucleotides read TGTGCCAGCACGGGCCGAGGAGGGGAAAAACTGTTTTTT. This encodes CASTGRGGEKLFF.